Below, 23 T cell receptor beta chains from the same sample are listed, as sequenced in a study of cytomegalovirus exposure and HLA in healthy donors. Vbeta (60) and Jbeta (13) primers were used in the PCR. Profiled with immunoSEQ multiplex PCR; TCRdb holds only in-frame clones, not every one. The sample holds approximately 98,000 clones, over 65% seen once. What was sequenced was PBMCs. Source of these receptors: a male donor in good health and CMV-seronegative.

This rearrangement joins TRBV6-5 to TRBJ2-3; 10 bases agree with TRBD1. Per the germline V gene, CDR1 is MNHEY and CDR2 is SVGAGI. The CDR3 is made up of 15 amino acids. V lost 10 bases to trimming and J lost 1 base; unmatched junction nucleotides: 8. The CDR3 DNA follows: TGTGCCACCGACCGGGGGACAGGGGGCACAGATACGCAGTATTTT. It encodes CATDRGTGGTDTQYF.

The CDR3 region has the DNA TGTGCCAGCTCCCCAAGACGGACAGGGGGAAACACTGAAGCTTTCTTT. This gives the protein CASSPRRTGGNTEAFF. The chain has TRBV7-8 and TRBJ1-1, with 10 bases matching TRBD1. The V and J ends lost 8 bases and 2 bases, in that order; junction bases with no gene match: 11. Germline assignment: CDR1 SGHVS and CDR2 FQNEAQ. The CDR3 is 16 amino acids.

V usage is TRBV27 and J usage is TRBJ1-1, with unresolved D. The CDR3 is made up of 15 amino acids. V was cut by 5 bases and J by 3 bases, with 16 bases left in between. CDR1 MNHEY and CDR2 SMNVEV come from the germline V gene (reference sequence). The CDR3 DNA reads as TGTGCCAGCAGTATGACTTGGAAAGCCGACACTGAAGCTTTCTTT. It yields the protein CASSMTWKADTEAFF.

The chain couples TRBV7-9 to TRBJ2-2; 10 bases are a match to TRBD2. CDR1 SEHNR and CDR2 FQNEAQ come from the germline V gene (reference sequence). With 5 bases clipped from V and 2 bases from J, the junction kept 5 bases outside the gene matches. The CDR3 spans 16 residues. DNA of the CDR3: TGTGCCAGCAGCCGTGGACTAGCGGCTAACACCGGGGAGCTGTTTTTT. Protein product: CASSRGLAANTGELFF.

This rearrangement joins TRBV6-5 to TRBJ2-1; 8 bases are shared with TRBD2. CDR1 and CDR2 (germline): MNHEY, SVGAGI. This CDR3 is built from 15 residues. V lost 4 bases to trimming and J lost 9 bases; unmatched junction nucleotides: 11. The CDR3 region has the DNA TGTGCCAGCAGTTCCGGAGGGCTAGCGGGTCCTGAGCAGTTCTTC. It codes for CASSSGGLAGPEQFF.

The chain recombines TRBV4-1 with TRBJ2-5; D gene unclear. Per the germline V gene, CDR1 is MGHRA and CDR2 is YSYEKL. V shed 2 bases and J shed 2 bases, with 12 bases lying between them. The CDR3 runs 15 residues. CDR3 in amino acids: CASSQQGGGQETQYF. DNA of the CDR3: TGCGCCAGCAGCCAACAAGGTGGCGGTCAAGAGACCCAGTACTTC.

The chain has TRBV5-6 and TRBJ2-7, with TRBD1 identical over 9 bases. This CDR3 comprises 15 residues. The V gene end was trimmed by 1 base and the J gene end by 5 bases; junction bases not matched to a gene: 7. Germline V lookup: CDR1 SGHDT, CDR2 YYEEEE. DNA for the CDR3: TGTGCCAGCAGCTTGTGGGGACAGGGTTTAGACGAGCAGTACTTC. This codes for CASSLWGQGLDEQYF.

In its sample, this clone was seen a few times. The V call is TRBV7-3, the J call TRBJ2-3, with 7 bases aligning to TRBD1. The CDR3 extends over 16 amino acids. V gave up 7 bases and J gave up 0 bases; unmatched junction bases: 10. CDR1 is SGHTA and CDR2 is FQGTGA in the germline V gene. CDR3 DNA sequence: TGTGCCAGCATCCTTAGGGACAGTCTTAGCACAGATACGCAGTATTTT. Amino acids: CASILRDSLSTDTQYF.

This clone was seen just once. The chain is built from TRBV9 and TRBJ2-1; D gene ambiguous. This CDR3 is built from 14 residues. CDR1 and CDR2 (germline): SGDLS, YYNGEE. The V gene lost 4 bases and the J gene lost 2 bases, with 10 bases spanning the gap. The CDR3 here is CASSPIRAYNEQFF. The CDR3 coding sequence is TGTGCCAGCAGCCCTATCCGTGCCTACAATGAGCAGTTCTTC.

The chain carries TRBV27 and TRBJ1-1; the match to TRBD1 covers 7 bases. CDR3 length: 13 residues. Losses at the gene ends were 6 bases for V and 0 bases for J; bases not matched to a gene: 1. Looked up from germline, CDR1 is MNHEY and CDR2 is SMNVEV (reference sequence). CDR3 DNA: TGTGCCAGCAGGACAGGGCTGAACACTGAAGCTTTCTTT. Protein: CASRTGLNTEAFF.

The J gene is TRBJ1-6, the V gene TRBV2; D is unclear. Per the germline V gene, CDR1 is SNHLY and CDR2 is FYNNEI. The CDR3 totals 13 residues. Trimming left V 4 bases short and J 6 bases short, with 7 bases between. This chain's CDR3 is CASSVGINSPLHF. The DNA of the CDR3 is TGTGCCAGCAGTGTCGGGATTAATTCACCCCTCCACTTT. Based on the CDR3 plus reference TRBV2 and TRBJ1-6, the full variable domain is EPEVTQTPSHQVTQMGQEVILRCVPISNHLYFYWYRQILGQKVEFLVSFYNNEISEKSEIFDDQFSVERPDGSNFTLKIRSTKLEDSAMYFCASSVGINSPLHFGNGTRLTVT.

The V gene is TRBV28, the J gene TRBJ2-1; D is uncertain. Trimming removed 7 bases from V and 10 bases from J, with 14 bases in between. The CDR3 contains 12 residues. Looked up from germline, CDR1 is MDHEN and CDR2 is SYDVKM. The CDR3 sequence: CASNFRSWEQFF. Written as DNA, the CDR3 is TGTGCCAGCAACTTCAGGTCATGGGAGCAGTTCTTC. The entire variable domain, with the rest obtained from reference TRBV28 and TRBJ2-1, is as follows: DVKVTQSSRYLVKRTGEKVFLECVQDMDHENMFWYRQDPGLGLRLIYFSYDVKMKEKGDIPEGYSVSREKKERFSLILESASTNQTSMYLCASNFRSWEQFFGPGTRLTVL.

This chain connects TRBV28 to TRBJ1-4; 8 bases map to TRBD1. The trim removed 6 bases at V and 7 bases at J, leaving 7 bases unmatched. Germline V gene lookup returns CDR1 MDHEN and CDR2 SYDVKM. The CDR3 length is 14 residues. CDR3 protein: CASRSRGPGEKLFF. The CDR3 bases are TGTGCCAGCAGGAGCAGGGGGCCCGGTGAAAAACTGTTTTTT.

V and J are TRBV29-1 and TRBJ2-1; no firm D call. V was pared by 7 bases and J by 2 bases, with 9 bases between. The germline gives CDR1 SQVTM, CDR2 ANQGSEA. CDR3 size: 12 residues. The DNA of the CDR3 is TGCAGCGGTAGCAATCCCTACAATGAGCAGTTCTTC. Translated, it gives CSGSNPYNEQFF.

The genes are TRBV29-1 and TRBJ2-7; 7 nucleotides line up with TRBD1. Trimming took 2 bases from V and 2 from J; bases not matched to a gene: 3. CDR3 size: 13 residues. Germline CDR1 reads SQVTM; CDR2 reads ANQGSEA. In nucleotides, the CDR3 is TGCAGCGTTGAACGGACAGGAACCTACGAGCAGTACTTC. Amino acids: CSVERTGTYEQYF.

This clone has only a few counts. V gene TRBV9 combines with J gene TRBJ1-2; D is perhaps TRBD1 (6 bases). The V gene lost 0 bases and the J gene lost 6 bases, with 18 bases spanning the gap. Germline values: CDR1 SGDLS, CDR2 YYNGEE. This CDR3 is 16 amino acids long. The chain's CDR3 is CASSVELGGQGHGYTF. CDR3 nucleotides: TGTGCCAGCAGCGTAGAGTTGGGGGGGCAGGGGCATGGCTACACCTTC.

The chain joins TRBV13 to TRBJ2-5; 7 bases are shared with TRBD2. The J call may be wrong; the DNA end is better matched by TRBJ2-7. Germline-derived CDR1 and CDR2 are PRHDT and FYEKMQ (reference sequence). The CDR3 consists of 14 residues. The chain's CDR3 is CASSRGVSSYEQYF. CDR3 nucleotide sequence: TGTGCCAGCAGTCGGGGGGTTAGCTCCTACGAGCAGTACTTC.

This clone has a handful of counts. The chain uses TRBV11-3 and TRBJ1-4; a possible D gene is TRBD1 (5 bases). V lost 5 bases and J 6 bases, leaving 25 bases between the germline ends. The CDR3 consists of 18 residues. CDR1 and CDR2 from the germline V gene are SGHNT and YENEEA. This chain's CDR3 is CASSRTGGNSAVDEKLFF. The CDR3, as DNA: TGTGCCAGCAGCCGTACAGGCGGCAACTCGGCCGTCGATGAAAAACTGTTTTTT.

The V and J genes are TRBV1 and TRBJ2-2; the listed D gene, TRBD2, was not tested against the DNA. TRBV1 counts as a pseudogene. The CDR3 length is 16 residues. CDR3: CTSSHQTSGETGELFF. For the CDR3, the DNA is TGCACCAGCAGCCATCAGACTAGCGGAGAAACCGGGGAGCTGTTTTTT.

This chain uses TRBV4-1 with TRBJ2-7; the match to TRBD2 covers 8 bases. Germline trimming cut 1 base from V and 0 bases from J; bases unmatched to any gene: 2. From germline, CDR1 is MGHRA and CDR2 YSYEKL. The CDR3 sequence is 15 residues long. In DNA form, the CDR3 reads TGCGCCAGCAGCCAAGTGGGGACTAGCTCCTACGAGCAGTACTTC. Translation gives CASSQVGTSSYEQYF.

The chain couples TRBV19 to TRBJ1-3; D remains ambiguous. V was clipped by 7 bases and J by 0 bases, with 10 bases between them. This CDR3 comprises 14 residues. Germline V gives CDR1 LNHDA, CDR2 SQIVND (reference sequence). The CDR3, as DNA: TGTGCCAGTACGAGCAGGCACTCTGGAAACACCATATATTTT. Translating gives CASTSRHSGNTIYF.

This chain connects TRBV27 to TRBJ1-2; weak D call: TRBD1 (6 bases). Looked up from germline, CDR1 is MNHEY and CDR2 is SMNVEV (reference sequence). V was trimmed by 1 base and J by 6 bases, leaving 15 bases between them. This CDR3 has 15 residues. The CDR3 nucleotides are TGTGCCAGCAGTTTATTTGGGGGGGGCATAGATGGCTACACCTTC. Protein product: CASSLFGGGIDGYTF.

About this clone itself: The identical CDR3 is also encoded by other nucleotide sequences in the sample. In DNA form, the CDR3 reads TGCGCCAGCAGCTTTAGGAGGGGATCTGGGGCCAACGTCCTGACTTTC. Its protein product is CASSFRRGSGANVLTF. The chain has TRBV5-1 and TRBJ2-6; TRBD2 might be the D (6 bases). Trimming left V 2 bases short and J 1 base short, with 10 bases between. There are 16 residues in the CDR3. CDR1 is SGHRS, CDR2 YFSETQ, per germline.